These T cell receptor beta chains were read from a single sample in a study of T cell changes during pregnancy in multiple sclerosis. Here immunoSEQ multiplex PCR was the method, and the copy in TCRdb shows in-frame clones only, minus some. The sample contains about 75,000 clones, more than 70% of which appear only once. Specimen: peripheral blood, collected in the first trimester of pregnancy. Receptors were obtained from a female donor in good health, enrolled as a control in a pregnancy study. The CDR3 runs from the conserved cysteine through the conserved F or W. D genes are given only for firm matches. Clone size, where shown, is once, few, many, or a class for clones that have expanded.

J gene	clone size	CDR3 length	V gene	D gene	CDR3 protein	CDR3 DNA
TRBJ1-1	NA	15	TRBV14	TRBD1	CASSKGRGLGTEAFF	TGTGCCAGCAGCAAAGGGAGGGGGCTAGGCACTGAAGCTTTCTTT
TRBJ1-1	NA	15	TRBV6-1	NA	CASSDPFYMNTEAFF	TGTGCCAGCAGTGATCCCTTTTACATGAACACTGAAGCTTTCTTT
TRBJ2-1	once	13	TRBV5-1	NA	CASTKGSVNEQFF	TGCGCCAGCACTAAAGGGAGCGTCAATGAGCAGTTCTTC
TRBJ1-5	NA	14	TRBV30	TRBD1	CAWDRGRGNQPQHF	TGTGCCTGGGACAGGGGCAGGGGCAATCAGCCCCAGCATTTT
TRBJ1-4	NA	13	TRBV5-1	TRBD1	CASSTGGGEKLFF	TGCGCCAGCAGCACAGGGGGAGGTGAAAAACTGTTTTTT
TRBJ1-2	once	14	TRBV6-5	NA	CASSFLRYGDGYTF	TGTGCCAGCAGTTTCCTCCGGTACGGGGATGGCTACACCTTC
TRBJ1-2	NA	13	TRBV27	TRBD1	CASKSGTGDGYTF	TGTGCTAGCAAATCCGGGACAGGGGATGGCTACACCTTC
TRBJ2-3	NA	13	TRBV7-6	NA	CASSLGLADTQYF	TGTGCCAGCAGCTTAGGACTAGCAGATACGCAGTATTTT
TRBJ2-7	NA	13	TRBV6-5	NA	CASSYGFDYEQYF	TGTGCCAGCAGTTACGGCTTCGACTACGAGCAGTACTTC
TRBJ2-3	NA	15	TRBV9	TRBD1	CASSVGTGPTDTQYF	TGTGCCAGCAGCGTAGGGACAGGACCCACAGATACGCAGTATTTT